One T cell receptor beta chain is described in this entry. The table came from immunoSEQ multiplex PCR; TCRdb's copy has only in-frame clones and leaves some out. Among roughly 45,000 clones listed, 75% to 95% were seen once. The sample is drawn from a study of T cell changes during pregnancy in multiple sclerosis. This CDR3 region has 14 residues. From germline, CDR1 is SGHAT and CDR2 FQNNGV. The ends were cut back, 7 bases at V and 5 bases at J, with 17 bases in the middle. This clonotype was obtained from a female donor with multiple sclerosis, enrolled in a pregnancy study. The input for sequencing was CD8+ T cells from peripheral blood mononuclear cells, taken after pregnancy. The chain is built from TRBV11-2 and TRBJ2-5, with D tentatively TRBD2 (7 bases). The CDR3 region is CASTLGGGGETQYF. The CDR3 nucleotides read TGTGCCAGCACCCTGGGAGGGGGTGGGGAGACCCAGTACTTC.